This TCR beta chain originates from a study of tumour-infiltrating T cells in Burkitt lymphoma. About the study: Productive clonality predicted overall and progression-free survival.

The method was immunoSEQ multiplex PCR; TCRdb's version includes in-frame clones alone and lacks a portion of them. The data show under 9,000 clones, 65% to 75% seen once. Germline CDR1 is SNHLY and CDR2 is FYNNEI. The V gene lost 6 bases and the J gene lost 0 bases, with 8 bases spanning the gap. The CDR3 has 14 residues. Sample: tumor tissue. This sequence originates from a human donor with diffuse large B-cell lymphoma. The rearrangement joins TRBV2 to TRBJ1-4, with D unresolved. CDR3 sequence reads: CASSPLTTNEKLFF. In DNA, the CDR3 is TGTGCCAGCAGCCCCCTCACAACTAATGAAAAACTGTTTTTT. Supplemented by reference TRBV2 and TRBJ1-4, the full variable domain reads EPEVTQTPSHQVTQMGQEVILRCVPISNHLYFYWYRQILGQKVEFLVSFYNNEISEKSEIFDDQFSVERPDGSNFTLKIRSTKLEDSAMYFCASSPLTTNEKLFFGSGTQLSVL.